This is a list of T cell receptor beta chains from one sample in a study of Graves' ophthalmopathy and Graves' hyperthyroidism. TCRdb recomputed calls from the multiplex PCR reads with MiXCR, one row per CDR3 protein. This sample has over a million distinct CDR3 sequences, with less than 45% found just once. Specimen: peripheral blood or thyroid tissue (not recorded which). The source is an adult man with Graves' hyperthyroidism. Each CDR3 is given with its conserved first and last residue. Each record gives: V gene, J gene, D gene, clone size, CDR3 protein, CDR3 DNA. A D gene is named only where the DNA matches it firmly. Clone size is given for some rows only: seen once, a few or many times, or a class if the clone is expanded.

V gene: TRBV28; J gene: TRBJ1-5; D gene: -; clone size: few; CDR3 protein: CASTQWGVRQPQHF; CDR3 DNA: TGTGCCAGCACCCAGTGGGGAGTTCGCCAGCCCCAGCATTTT
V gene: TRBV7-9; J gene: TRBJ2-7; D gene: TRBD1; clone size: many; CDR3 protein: CASSLALGQAHEQYF; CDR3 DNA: TGTGCCAGCAGCTTAGCTCTCGGACAGGCCCACGAGCAGTACTTC
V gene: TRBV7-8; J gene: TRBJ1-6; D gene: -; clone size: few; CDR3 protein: CASIEGSSYSSPLHF; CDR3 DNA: TGTGCCAGCATCGAGGGAAGCTCCTACTCTTCACCCCTCCACTTT
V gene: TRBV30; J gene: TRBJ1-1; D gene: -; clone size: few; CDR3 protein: CAWSVLRGSTEAFF; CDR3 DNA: TGTGCCTGGAGCGTACTCAGAGGTTCCACTGAAGCTTTCTTT
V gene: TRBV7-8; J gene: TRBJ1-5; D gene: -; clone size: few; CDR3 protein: CASSQTMARPSNQPQHF; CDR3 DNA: TGTGCCAGCAGCCAGACTATGGCTAGACCTAGCAATCAGCCCCAGCATTTT
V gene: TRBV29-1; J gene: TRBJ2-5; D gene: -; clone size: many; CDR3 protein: CSVESTEHIQETQYF; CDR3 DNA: TGCAGCGTTGAGTCAACGGAACACATCCAAGAGACCCAGTACTTC
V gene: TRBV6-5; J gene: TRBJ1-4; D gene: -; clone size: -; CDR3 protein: CASSLGARVRKLFF; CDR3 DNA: TGTGCCAGCAGTTTGGGGGCGCGGGTCCGGAAACTGTTTTTT
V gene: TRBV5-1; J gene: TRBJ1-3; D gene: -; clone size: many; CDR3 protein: CASSWTETGNTIYF; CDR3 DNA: TGCGCCAGCAGCTGGACTGAGACTGGAAACACCATATATTTT
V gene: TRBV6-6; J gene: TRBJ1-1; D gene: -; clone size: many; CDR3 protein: CASSSPPRAFF; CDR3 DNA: TGTGCCAGCAGTTCCCCGCCGAGGGCTTTCTTT
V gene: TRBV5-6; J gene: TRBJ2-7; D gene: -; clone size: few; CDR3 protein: CASSFPSEAYEQYF; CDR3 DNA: TGTGCCAGCAGCTTTCCTAGCGAGGCCTACGAGCAGTACTTC